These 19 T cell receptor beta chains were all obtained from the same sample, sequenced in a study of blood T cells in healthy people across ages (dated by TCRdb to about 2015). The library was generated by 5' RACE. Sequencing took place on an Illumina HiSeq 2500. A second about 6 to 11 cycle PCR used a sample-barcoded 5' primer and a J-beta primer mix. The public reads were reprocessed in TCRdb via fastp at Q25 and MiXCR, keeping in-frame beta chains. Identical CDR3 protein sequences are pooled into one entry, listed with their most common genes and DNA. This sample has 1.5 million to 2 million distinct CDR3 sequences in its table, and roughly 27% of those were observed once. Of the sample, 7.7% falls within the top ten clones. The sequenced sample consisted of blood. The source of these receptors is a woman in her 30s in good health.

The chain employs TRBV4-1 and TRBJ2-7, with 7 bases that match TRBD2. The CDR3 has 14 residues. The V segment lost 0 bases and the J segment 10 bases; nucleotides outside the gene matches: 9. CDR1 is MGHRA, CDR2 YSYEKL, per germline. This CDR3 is CASSQDGRGNTQYF. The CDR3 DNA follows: TGCGCCAGCAGCCAAGATGGGCGGGGGAATACCCAGTACTTC.

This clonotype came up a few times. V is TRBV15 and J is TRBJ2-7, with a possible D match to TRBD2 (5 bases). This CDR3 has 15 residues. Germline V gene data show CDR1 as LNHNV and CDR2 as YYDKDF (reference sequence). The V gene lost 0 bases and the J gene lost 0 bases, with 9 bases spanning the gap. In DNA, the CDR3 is TGTGCCACCAGCAGAGACCGAGGGTTCTCCTACGAGCAGTACTTC. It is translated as CATSRDRGFSYEQYF.

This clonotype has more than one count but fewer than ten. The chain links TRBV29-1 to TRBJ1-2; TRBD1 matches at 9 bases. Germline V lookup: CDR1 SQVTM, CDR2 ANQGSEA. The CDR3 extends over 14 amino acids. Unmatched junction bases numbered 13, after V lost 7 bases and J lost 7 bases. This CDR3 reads CSADPGQGLSGYTF. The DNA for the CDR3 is TGCAGCGCCGACCCCGGACAGGGGCTGAGTGGCTACACCTTC.

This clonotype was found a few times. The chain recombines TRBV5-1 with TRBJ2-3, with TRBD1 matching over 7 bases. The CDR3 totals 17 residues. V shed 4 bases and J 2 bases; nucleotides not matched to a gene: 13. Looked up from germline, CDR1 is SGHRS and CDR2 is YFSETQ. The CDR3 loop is CASSGTGAAQNTDTQYF. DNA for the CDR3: TGCGCCAGCAGCGGAACAGGGGCCGCGCAAAACACAGATACGCAGTATTTT.

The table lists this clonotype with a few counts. The CDR3 DNA sequence: TGTGCCAGCAGCTTAGCGAACTCAGCACCGGGGATGAGGGAGCAGTACTTC. Amino acid sequence: CASSLANSAPGMREQYF. V usage is TRBV7-9 and J usage is TRBJ2-7, with D possibly matching TRBD2 (5 bases). CDR1 and CDR2 from the germline V gene are SEHNR and FQNEAQ (reference sequence). V lost 0 bases, J lost 7 bases, and 22 bases lay in between. This CDR3 spans 17 amino acids.

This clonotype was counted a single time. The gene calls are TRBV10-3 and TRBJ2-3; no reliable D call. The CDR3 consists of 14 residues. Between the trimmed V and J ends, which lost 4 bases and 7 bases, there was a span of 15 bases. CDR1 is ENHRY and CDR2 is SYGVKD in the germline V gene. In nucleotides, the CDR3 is TGTGCCATCAGTGTGACCACTTTGGGGAATACGCAGTATTTT. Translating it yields CAISVTTLGNTQYF.

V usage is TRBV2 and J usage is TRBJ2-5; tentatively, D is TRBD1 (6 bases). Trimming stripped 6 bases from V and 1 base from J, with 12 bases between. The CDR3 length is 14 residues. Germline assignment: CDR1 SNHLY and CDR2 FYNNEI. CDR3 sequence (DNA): TGTGCCAGCAGACCGGACAGAATCCAAGAGACCCAGTACTTC. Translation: CASRPDRIQETQYF.

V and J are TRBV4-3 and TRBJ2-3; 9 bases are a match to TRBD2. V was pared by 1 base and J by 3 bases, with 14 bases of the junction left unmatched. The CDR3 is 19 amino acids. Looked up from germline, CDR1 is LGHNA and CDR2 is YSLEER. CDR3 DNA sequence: TGCGCCAGCAGCCAAGCTTTTAGCGGGAGTGTAATAGGGACAGATACGCAGTATTTT. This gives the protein CASSQAFSGSVIGTDTQYF.

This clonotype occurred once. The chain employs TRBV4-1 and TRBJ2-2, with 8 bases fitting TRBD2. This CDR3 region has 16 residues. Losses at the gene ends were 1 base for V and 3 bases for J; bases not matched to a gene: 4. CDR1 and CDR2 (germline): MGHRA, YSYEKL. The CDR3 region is CASSQVEAGDTGELFF. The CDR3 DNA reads TGCGCCAGCAGCCAAGTAGAAGCGGGGGACACCGGGGAGCTGTTTTTT.

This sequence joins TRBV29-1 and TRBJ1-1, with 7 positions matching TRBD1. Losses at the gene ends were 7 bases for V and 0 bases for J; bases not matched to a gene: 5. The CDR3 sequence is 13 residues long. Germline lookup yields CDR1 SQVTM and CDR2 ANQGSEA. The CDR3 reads CSAGDRVNTEAFF. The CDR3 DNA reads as TGCAGCGCTGGCGACAGGGTGAACACTGAAGCTTTCTTT.

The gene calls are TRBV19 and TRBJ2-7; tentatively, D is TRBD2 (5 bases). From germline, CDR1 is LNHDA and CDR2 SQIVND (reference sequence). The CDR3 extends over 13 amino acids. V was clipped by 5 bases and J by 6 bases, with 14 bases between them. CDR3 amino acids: CASSDTGLREQYF. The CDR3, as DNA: TGTGCCAGTAGTGACACGGGATTACGCGAGCAGTACTTC.

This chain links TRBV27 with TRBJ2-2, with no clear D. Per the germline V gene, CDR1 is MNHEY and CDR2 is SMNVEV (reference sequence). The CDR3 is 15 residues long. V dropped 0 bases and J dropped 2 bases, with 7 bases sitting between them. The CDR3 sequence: CASSLSVDNTGELFF. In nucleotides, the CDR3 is TGTGCCAGCAGTTTATCCGTAGATAACACCGGGGAGCTGTTTTTT.

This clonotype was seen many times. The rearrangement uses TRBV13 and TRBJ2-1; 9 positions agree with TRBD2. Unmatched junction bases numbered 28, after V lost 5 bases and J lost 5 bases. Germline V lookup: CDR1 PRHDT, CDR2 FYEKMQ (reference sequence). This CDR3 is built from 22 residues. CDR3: CASSPSRRLTGLLAGQNNEQFF. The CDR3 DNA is TGTGCCAGCAGCCCGTCTCGGAGATTAACGGGGTTGCTAGCGGGACAGAACAATGAGCAGTTCTTC.

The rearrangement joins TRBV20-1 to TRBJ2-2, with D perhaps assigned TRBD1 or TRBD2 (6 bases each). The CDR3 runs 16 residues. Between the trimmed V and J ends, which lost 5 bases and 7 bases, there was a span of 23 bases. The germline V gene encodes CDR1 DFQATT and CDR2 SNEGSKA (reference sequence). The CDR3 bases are TGCAGTGCTCCTCCCTCTCGATCGGGGGCTCTCGGGGAGCTGTTTTTT. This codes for CSAPPSRSGALGELFF.

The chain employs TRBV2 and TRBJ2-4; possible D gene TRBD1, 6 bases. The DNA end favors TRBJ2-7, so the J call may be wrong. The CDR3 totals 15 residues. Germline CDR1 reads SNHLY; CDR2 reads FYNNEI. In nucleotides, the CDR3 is TGTGCCAGCAGTGAGATTGTGGGGGCTACCCACGAGCAGTACTTC. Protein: CASSEIVGATHEQYF.

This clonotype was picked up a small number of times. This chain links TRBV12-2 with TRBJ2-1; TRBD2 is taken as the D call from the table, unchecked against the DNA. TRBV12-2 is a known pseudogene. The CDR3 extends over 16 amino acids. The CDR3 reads CASRPRLAGAPNEQFF. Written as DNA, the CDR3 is TGTGCAAGTCGCCCCCGACTAGCGGGAGCTCCCAATGAGCAGTTCTTC.

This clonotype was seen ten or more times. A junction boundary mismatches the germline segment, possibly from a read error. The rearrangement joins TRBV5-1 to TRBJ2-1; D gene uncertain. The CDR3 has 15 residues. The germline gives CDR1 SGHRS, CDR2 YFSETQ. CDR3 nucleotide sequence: TGTGCCAGCAGCTTAGGCGCTAGCTCCTACAATGAGCAGTTCTTC. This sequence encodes CASSLGASSYNEQFF.

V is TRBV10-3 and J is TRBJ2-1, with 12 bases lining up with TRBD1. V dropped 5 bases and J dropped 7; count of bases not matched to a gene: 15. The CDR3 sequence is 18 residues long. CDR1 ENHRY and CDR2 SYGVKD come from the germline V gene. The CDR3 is CAISPDAPGQGARNEQFF. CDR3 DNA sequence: TGTGCCATCAGTCCCGACGCTCCGGGACAGGGGGCGCGTAATGAGCAGTTCTTC.

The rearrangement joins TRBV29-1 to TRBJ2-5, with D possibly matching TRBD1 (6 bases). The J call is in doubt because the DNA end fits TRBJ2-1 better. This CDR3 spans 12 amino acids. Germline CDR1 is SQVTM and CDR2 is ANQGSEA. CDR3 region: CSARDNQETQFF. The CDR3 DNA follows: TGCAGCGCTCGGGACAACCAAGAGACCCAGTTCTTC.